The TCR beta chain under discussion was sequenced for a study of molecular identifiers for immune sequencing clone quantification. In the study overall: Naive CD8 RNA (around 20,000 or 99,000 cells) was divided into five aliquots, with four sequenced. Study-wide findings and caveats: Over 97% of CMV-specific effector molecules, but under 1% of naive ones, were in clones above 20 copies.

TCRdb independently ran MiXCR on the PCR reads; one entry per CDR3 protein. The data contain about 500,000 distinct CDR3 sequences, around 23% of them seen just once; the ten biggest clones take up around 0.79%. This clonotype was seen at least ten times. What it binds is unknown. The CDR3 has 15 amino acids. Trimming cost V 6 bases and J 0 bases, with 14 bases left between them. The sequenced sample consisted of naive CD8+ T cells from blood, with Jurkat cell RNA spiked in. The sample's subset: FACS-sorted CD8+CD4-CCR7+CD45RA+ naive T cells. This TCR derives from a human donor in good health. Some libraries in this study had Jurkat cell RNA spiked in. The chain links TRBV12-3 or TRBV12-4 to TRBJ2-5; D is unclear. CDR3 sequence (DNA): TGTGCCAGCAGCTCTTTGACTTCGTACCAAGAGACCCAGTACTTC. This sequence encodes CASSSLTSYQETQYF.